The 8 T cell receptor beta chains below were found in one sample sequenced in a study of CD8+ T cells in alopecia areata. The authors extracted RNA and reverse transcribed it into cDNA as the sequencing template. TCRdb keeps only in-frame clones here, not all; method: immunoSEQ multiplex PCR. The sample gives a few hundred thousand clones, 56% of which show up once; around 5.1% is in the top ten. The sequencing input was CD8+ T cells sorted from blood. The receptor source for this set is a human donor in good health.

This clone was recorded once. The chain couples TRBV27 to TRBJ1-2, with 7 bases matching TRBD1. The CDR3 spans 14 residues. Germline CDR1 MNHEY, CDR2 SMNVEV (reference sequence). The trim removed 5 bases at V and 2 bases at J, leaving 5 bases unmatched. The CDR3 is CASSATGYNYGYTF. CDR3 in DNA: TGTGCCAGCAGTGCGACAGGGTACAACTATGGCTACACCTTC.

This clone has more than one count but fewer than ten. This chain links TRBV10-2 with TRBJ2-1; 7 nucleotides match TRBD2. The V gene's germline CDR1 is WSHSY and CDR2 SAAADI. CDR3 length: 14 amino acids. V was clipped by 1 base and J by 8 bases; unmatched bases: 5. This chain's CDR3 is CASSELGREDEQFF. CDR3 DNA sequence: TGCGCCAGCAGTGAGTTGGGGAGGGAGGATGAGCAGTTCTTC.

The chain recombines TRBV5-1 with TRBJ1-4, with D perhaps TRBD1 (5 bases). V was clipped by 2 bases and J by 0 bases, with 8 bases between them. Germline lookup yields CDR1 SGHRS and CDR2 YFSETQ. The CDR3 has 15 residues. The CDR3 region has the DNA TGCGCCAGCAGCTTCGGGACGGCAACTAATGAAAAACTGTTTTTT. It is translated as CASSFGTATNEKLFF.

The chain employs TRBV4-1 and TRBJ2-5, with D perhaps TRBD1 (6 bases). V lost 8 bases and J 5 bases, leaving 15 bases between the germline ends. Germline-derived CDR1 and CDR2 are MGHRA and YSYEKL. The CDR3 extends over 13 amino acids. CDR3 sequence reads: CASSDSSGETQYF. The CDR3 DNA reads TGCGCCAGCTCGGACAGTTCGGGGGAGACCCAGTACTTC.

This clone was found once. CDR3 coding DNA: TGCAGCGTTGAAGTGCGAGACAGGGTCTACGAGCAGTACTTC. This translates into CSVEVRDRVYEQYF. The chain couples TRBV29-1 to TRBJ2-7, with 7 bases matching TRBD1. The CDR3 consists of 14 residues. Trimming cost V 1 base and J 3 bases; bases outside gene matches: 6. The germline V gene has CDR1 SQVTM and CDR2 ANQGSEA.

CDR3 sequence (DNA): TGTGCCAGCAGCCTCGGGACAGGGGCTTATAGCTCCTATAATTCACCCCTCCACTTT. Translation: CASSLGTGAYSSYNSPLHF. The rearrangement links TRBV27 to TRBJ1-6; 10 bases line up with TRBD1. V was pared by 6 bases and J by 0 bases, with 11 bases of the junction left unmatched. The length of the CDR3 is 19 residues. CDR1 and CDR2 (germline): MNHEY, SMNVEV (reference sequence).

J is TRBJ1-2 and V is TRBV9; unclear D gene. Germline V gives CDR1 SGDLS, CDR2 YYNGEE. The CDR3 loop spans 12 amino acids. The V end was cut by 3 bases, the J end by 8 bases, with 11 bases between. The CDR3 DNA reads as TGTGCCAGCAGCGCTGGGAATGGGGGCTACACCTTC. Translated: CASSAGNGGYTF.

This chain uses TRBV9 with TRBJ2-5; 8 bases fit TRBD1. From germline, CDR1 is SGDLS and CDR2 YYNGEE. This CDR3 is built from 16 residues. Germline trimming cut 0 bases from V and 4 bases from J; bases unmatched to any gene: 8. The CDR3 loop reads CASSVEDRGTGETQYF. The DNA for the CDR3 is TGTGCCAGCAGCGTAGAAGACAGGGGAACCGGAGAGACCCAGTACTTC.